Listed below are T cell receptor beta chains from one sample, sequenced in a study of blood T cell repertoires in COVID-19. Libraries were prepared by immunoSEQ multiplex PCR; TCRdb keeps only in-frame clonotypes and omits some of them. This table has over 250,000 clones, about four fifths appearing once. Sequencing was carried out using peripheral blood. The receptors derive from a woman between 45 and 65 years old who had recovered from COVID-19. Both conserved end residues are part of each CDR3. A D gene is named only where the DNA matches it firmly. Expanded clones get a size class; other rows say once, few or many, or leave the size out.

>TRBJ1-1|few|TRBV10-3|-
CAISGNLGTEAFF
TGTGCCATCAGTGGGAATCTCGGGACAGAAGCTTTCTTT
>TRBJ2-7|-|TRBV21-1|-
CASSRPGGSYEQYF
TGTGCCAGCAGCCGCCCGGGAGGCTCCTACGAGCAGTACTTC
>TRBJ1-6|once|TRBV28|-
CASSLAGTTNSPLHF
TGTGCCAGCAGTTTAGCCGGGACTACCAATTCACCCCTCCACTTT
>TRBJ2-7|once|TRBV4-3|TRBD1
CASSQDWDRGLDEQYF
TGCGCCAGCAGCCAAGATTGGGACAGGGGGTTAGACGAGCAGTACTTC
>TRBJ2-3|-|TRBV29-1|TRBD2
CSVDSGSTDTQYF
TGCAGCGTTGATAGCGGGAGCACAGATACGCAGTATTTT
>TRBJ2-7|-|TRBV3-1/TRBV3-2|TRBD2
CASSRTSDAYEQYF
TGTGCCAGCAGCCGTACTAGCGACGCCTACGAGCAGTACTTC
>TRBJ2-3|-|TRBV25-1|TRBD1
CASRGTGGGTDTQYF
TGTGCCAGCAGAGGGACAGGGGGCGGGACAGATACGCAGTATTTT
>TRBJ2-7|-|TRBV5-1|TRBD1
CASSIDRDPYEQYF
TGCGCCAGCAGCATTGACAGGGACCCCTACGAGCAGTACTTC
>TRBJ2-1|-|TRBV24-1|-
CATSQAISSYRPNEQFF
TGTGCCACCAGTCAAGCGATCTCTTCCTATAGACCCAATGAGCAGTTCTTC
>TRBJ2-3|-|TRBV6-2/TRBV6-3|-
CASSYRPTDTQYF
TGTGCCAGCAGTTACCGTCCGACAGATACGCAGTATTTT
>TRBJ2-1|-|TRBV28|TRBD2
CASAGGGYNEQFF
TGTGCCAGCGCAGGCGGGGGCTACAATGAGCAGTTCTTC
>TRBJ2-7|-|TRBV7-2|-
CASSFYPRGRYEQYF
TGTGCCAGCAGCTTCTACCCCAGGGGAAGGTACGAGCAGTACTTC
>TRBJ1-1|once|TRBV4-3|-
CASSQGEVNTEAFF
TGCGCCAGCAGCCAGGGGGAGGTGAACACTGAAGCTTTCTTT
>TRBJ1-3|-|TRBV30|-
CAWSGSRSFSWQGGGNTIYF
TGTGCCTGGAGTGGGTCCCGAAGCTTTTCTTGGCAGGGAGGAGGAAACACCATATATTTT
>TRBJ1-4|-|TRBV19|-
CASTDDRINEKLFF
TGTGCCAGTACCGATGACAGAATTAATGAAAAACTGTTTTTT
>TRBJ2-7|-|TRBV28|-
CATSGVSYEQYF
TGTGCCACCTCCGGAGTCAGTTACGAGCAGTACTTC
>TRBJ2-3|-|TRBV6-5|TRBD2
CASSYSGLAADTQYF
TGTGCCAGCAGTTACTCGGGCCTAGCGGCAGATACGCAGTATTTT
>TRBJ2-7|-|TRBV7-2|-
CASSLSQGQRYEQYF
TGTGCCAGCAGCTTAAGTCAGGGACAAAGGTACGAGCAGTACTTC
>TRBJ1-5|once|TRBV6-5|TRBD1
CASSYGQGRDNQPQHF
TGTGCCAGCAGTTACGGACAGGGAAGAGACAATCAGCCCCAGCATTTT
>TRBJ2-2|-|TRBV7-2|TRBD1
CASSTWTGVTGELFF
TGTGCCAGCAGCACCTGGACAGGGGTCACCGGGGAGCTGTTTTTT
>TRBJ1-4|-|TRBV5-4|TRBD1
CASSRSRDRESREKLFF
TGTGCCAGCAGCCGGTCCCGGGACAGGGAATCTCGTGAAAAACTGTTTTTT
>TRBJ2-3|-|TRBV6-5|-
CASSYQQASTDTQYF
TGTGCCAGCAGTTACCAACAGGCTAGCACAGATACGCAGTATTTT
>TRBJ2-7|-|TRBV27|TRBD2
CASSLSSGTNSYEQYF
TGTGCCAGCAGTTTGTCTAGCGGAACAAACTCCTACGAGCAGTACTTC
>TRBJ2-7|-|TRBV19|-
CASRGTSSSYEQYF
TGTGCCAGTAGGGGGACATCCTCGTCCTACGAGCAGTACTTC
>TRBJ2-2|-|TRBV27|-
CASSSVGELFF
TGTGCCAGCAGTTCGGTGGGGGAGCTGTTTTTT
>TRBJ2-3|-|TRBV5-1|-
CASSLDAGGRDTQYF
TGCGCCAGCAGCTTGGACGCGGGTGGGAGAGATACGCAGTATTTT
>TRBJ1-5|-|TRBV2|-
CASSEAKGNQPQHF
TGTGCCAGCAGTGAGGCAAAGGGGAATCAGCCCCAGCATTTT
>TRBJ2-5|once|TRBV3-1/TRBV3-2|-
CASSGTRTSRQETQYF
TGTGCCAGCAGCGGAACAAGAACTAGCCGACAAGAGACCCAGTACTTC
>TRBJ2-1|-|TRBV7-2|-
CASSLGVSDEQFF
TGTGCCAGCAGCTTAGGAGTTAGCGATGAGCAGTTCTTC
>TRBJ1-3|few|TRBV19|TRBD1
CASSSTGDYRNTIYF
TGTGCCAGTAGTTCGACAGGGGATTACAGAAACACCATATATTTT
>TRBJ1-5|few|TRBV28|TRBD1
CVSGQGPYQPQHF
TGTGTCTCGGGACAGGGGCCTTATCAGCCCCAGCATTTT
>TRBJ2-1|-|TRBV6-2/TRBV6-3|TRBD2
CASSRPMLAGVLYNEQFF
TGTGCCAGCAGTCGCCCGATGCTAGCGGGGGTACTCTACAATGAGCAGTTCTTC
>TRBJ2-1|-|TRBV4-1|-
CASSESRYSYNEQFF
TGCGCCAGCAGCGAGTCTAGGTACTCCTACAATGAGCAGTTCTTC
>TRBJ2-2|-|TRBV28|TRBD2
CASSLSPAGGNHGELFF
TGTGCCAGCAGTTTGTCCCCAGCGGGGGGGAATCACGGGGAGCTGTTTTTT
>TRBJ2-6|-|TRBV3-1/TRBV3-2|TRBD2
CASSQGGLAGAGANVLTF
TGTGCCAGCAGCCAAGGGGGACTAGCGGGAGCTGGGGCCAACGTCCTGACTTTC
>TRBJ2-1|-|TRBV10-3|TRBD1
CAIRGQGASEQFF
TGTGCCATCAGGGGACAGGGGGCGAGTGAGCAGTTCTTC
>TRBJ2-1|-|TRBV30|-
CAWSVQGEQFF
TGTGCCTGGAGTGTACAGGGCGAGCAGTTCTTC
>TRBJ2-1|-|TRBV27|TRBD1
CASLPGQGYNEQFF
TGTGCCAGCCTCCCGGGACAGGGGTACAATGAGCAGTTCTTC
>TRBJ1-4|-|TRBV7-9|-
CASRLGRGSHEKLFF
TGTGCCAGCCGATTGGGGCGGGGGTCTCATGAAAAACTGTTTTTT
>TRBJ2-3|many|TRBV5-6|TRBD2
CASSSGLTRLTDTQYF
TGTGCCAGCAGCTCGGGACTAACGAGACTAACAGATACGCAGTATTTT
>TRBJ2-3|few|TRBV6-5|-
CASRRRVSTDTQYF
TGTGCCAGCAGGAGGAGGGTCTCCACAGATACGCAGTATTTT
>TRBJ1-2|-|TRBV28|-
CASSPRKRGYGYTF
TGTGCCAGCAGTCCCCGGAAAAGGGGCTATGGCTACACCTTC
>TRBJ1-5|once|TRBV23-1|TRBD1
CASSQLDRGNQPQHF
TGCGCCAGCAGTCAACTGGACAGGGGTAATCAGCCCCAGCATTTT
>TRBJ1-5|-|TRBV6-5|TRBD1
CASSHGQGAYQPQHF
TGTGCCAGCAGTCACGGACAGGGGGCGTATCAGCCCCAGCATTTT
>TRBJ2-3|few|TRBV19|-
CASSIQGQRTDTQYF
TGTGCCAGTAGTATACAGGGGCAAAGGACAGATACGCAGTATTTT
>TRBJ2-3|-|TRBV6-5|TRBD2
CASSYRGLHTDTQYF
TGTGCCAGCAGTTATCGGGGACTACACACAGATACGCAGTATTTT
>TRBJ2-5|-|TRBV7-9|TRBD1
CASSPQRTGGFRETQYF
TGTGCCAGCAGCCCCCAAAGGACAGGGGGCTTTAGGGAGACCCAGTACTTC
>TRBJ1-2|-|TRBV7-6|TRBD1
CASSLGTGGLNYGYTF
TGTGCCAGCAGCTTAGGGACAGGGGGCCTAAACTATGGCTACACCTTC
>TRBJ2-2|-|TRBV5-1|TRBD1
CASSWGDRGETGELFF
TGCGCCAGCAGCTGGGGGGACAGGGGAGAAACCGGGGAGCTGTTTTTT
>TRBJ2-6|-|TRBV7-9|TRBD1
CASSAFPGQGAAGANVLTF
TGTGCCAGCAGCGCTTTTCCGGGACAGGGGGCTGCTGGGGCCAACGTCCTGACTTTC
>TRBJ2-7|-|TRBV7-2|TRBD2
CASSLVVSSGSEQYF
TGTGCCAGCAGCTTAGTGGTGTCTAGCGGGTCGGAGCAGTACTTC
>TRBJ1-2|-|TRBV18|-
CASSPPAIDGYTF
TGTGCCAGCTCACCACCAGCTATCGATGGCTACACCTTC
>TRBJ2-5|-|TRBV14|TRBD2
CASSIISGRETQYF
TGTGCCAGCAGCATTATTAGCGGGAGAGAGACCCAGTACTTC
>TRBJ2-7|few|TRBV13|TRBD2
CASSLGGTSGSYEQYF
TGTGCCAGCAGCTTAGGTGGGACTAGCGGGTCCTACGAGCAGTACTTC
>TRBJ2-7|-|TRBV6-2/TRBV6-3|TRBD1
CASSPGLGQDLYEQYF
TGTGCCAGCAGCCCGGGATTAGGACAGGACCTTTACGAGCAGTACTTC
>TRBJ2-3|-|TRBV7-2|TRBD2
CASSSLAGTSTDTQYF
TGTGCCAGCAGCTCGCTAGCGGGGACTAGCACAGATACGCAGTATTTT
>TRBJ2-5|-|TRBV30|TRBD2
CAWSTGGGDETQYF
TGTGCCTGGAGCACTGGTGGGGGGGACGAGACCCAGTACTTC
>TRBJ2-3|-|TRBV6-5|-
CASSYSEPGTDTQYF
TGTGCCAGCAGTTACTCCGAGCCCGGGACAGATACGCAGTATTTT
>TRBJ2-7|-|TRBV6-5|-
CATRRVLTTYEQYF
TGTGCTACCCGGAGGGTCCTAACAACCTACGAGCAGTACTTC
>TRBJ1-4|-|TRBV2|-
CASNLPGQATNEKLFF
TGTGCCAGCAATCTTCCCGGACAAGCAACTAATGAAAAACTGTTTTTT